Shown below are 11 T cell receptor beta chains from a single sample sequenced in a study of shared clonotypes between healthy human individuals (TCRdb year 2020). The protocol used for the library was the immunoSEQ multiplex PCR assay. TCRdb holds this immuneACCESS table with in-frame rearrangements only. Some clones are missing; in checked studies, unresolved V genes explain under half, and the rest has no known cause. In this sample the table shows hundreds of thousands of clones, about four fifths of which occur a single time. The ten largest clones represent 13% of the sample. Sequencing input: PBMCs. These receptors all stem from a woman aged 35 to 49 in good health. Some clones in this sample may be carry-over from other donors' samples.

CDR3: CASSLWGDYNEQFF. The CDR3, as DNA: TGTGCCAGCAGTTTATGGGGGGACTACAATGAGCAGTTCTTC. The chain recombines TRBV28 with TRBJ2-1; perhaps D is TRBD1 or TRBD2 (5 bases each). The CDR3 has 14 amino acids. Trimming stripped 0 bases from V and 3 bases from J, with 6 bases between. Germline V CDR1 and CDR2: MDHEN, SYDVKM.

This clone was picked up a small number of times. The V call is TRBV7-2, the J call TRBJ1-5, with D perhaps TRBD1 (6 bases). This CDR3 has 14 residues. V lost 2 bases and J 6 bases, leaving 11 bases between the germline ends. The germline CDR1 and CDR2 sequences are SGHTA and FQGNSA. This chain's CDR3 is CASSLNGRGQPQHF. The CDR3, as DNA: TGTGCCAGCAGCTTAAATGGCAGGGGTCAGCCCCAGCATTTT.

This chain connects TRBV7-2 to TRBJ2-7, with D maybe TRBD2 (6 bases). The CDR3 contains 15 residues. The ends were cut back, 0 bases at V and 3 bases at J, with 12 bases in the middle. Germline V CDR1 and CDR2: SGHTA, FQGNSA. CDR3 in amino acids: CASSLAGGDGYEQYF. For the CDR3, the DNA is TGTGCCAGCAGCTTAGCGGGAGGCGATGGCTACGAGCAGTACTTC.

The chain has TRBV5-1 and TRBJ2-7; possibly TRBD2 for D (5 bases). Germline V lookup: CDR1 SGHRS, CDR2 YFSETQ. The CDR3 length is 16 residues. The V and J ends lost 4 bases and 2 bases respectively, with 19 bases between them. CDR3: CASSPAPRKEAYEQYF. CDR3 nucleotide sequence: TGCGCCAGCAGCCCAGCCCCTAGGAAGGAGGCCTACGAGCAGTACTTC.

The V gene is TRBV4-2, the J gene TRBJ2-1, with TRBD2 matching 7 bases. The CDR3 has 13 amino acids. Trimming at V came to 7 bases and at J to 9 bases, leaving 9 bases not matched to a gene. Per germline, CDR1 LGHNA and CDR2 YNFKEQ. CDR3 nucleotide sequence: TGTGCCAGCAAAGACGGGAGGAGCGGTGAGCAGTTCTTC. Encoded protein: CASKDGRSGEQFF.

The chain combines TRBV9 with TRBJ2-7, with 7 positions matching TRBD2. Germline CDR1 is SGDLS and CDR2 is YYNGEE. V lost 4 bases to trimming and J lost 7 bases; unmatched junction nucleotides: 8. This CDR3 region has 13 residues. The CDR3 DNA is TGTGCCAGCAGCCTCTCGGGAGCGGGAGAGCAGTACTTC. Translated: CASSLSGAGEQYF.

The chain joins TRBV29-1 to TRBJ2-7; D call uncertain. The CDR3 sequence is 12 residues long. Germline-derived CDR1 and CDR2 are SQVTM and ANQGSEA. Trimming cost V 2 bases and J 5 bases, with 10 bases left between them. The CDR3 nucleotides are TGCAGCGTTGAAACCGTTGTGGACGAGCAGTACTTC. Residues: CSVETVVDEQYF.

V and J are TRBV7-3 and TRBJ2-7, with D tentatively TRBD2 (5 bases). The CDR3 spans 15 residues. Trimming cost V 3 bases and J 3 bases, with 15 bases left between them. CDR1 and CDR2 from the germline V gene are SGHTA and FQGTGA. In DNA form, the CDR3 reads TGTGCCAGCAGCTTCGGCGGAGGTATGGGCTACGAGCAGTACTTC. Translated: CASSFGGGMGYEQYF.

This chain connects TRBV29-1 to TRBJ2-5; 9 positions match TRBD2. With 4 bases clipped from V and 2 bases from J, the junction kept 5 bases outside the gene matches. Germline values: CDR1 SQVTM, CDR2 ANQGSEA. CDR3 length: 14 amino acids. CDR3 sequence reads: CSVVWTSAQETQYF. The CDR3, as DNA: TGCAGCGTTGTTTGGACTAGCGCACAAGAGACCCAGTACTTC.

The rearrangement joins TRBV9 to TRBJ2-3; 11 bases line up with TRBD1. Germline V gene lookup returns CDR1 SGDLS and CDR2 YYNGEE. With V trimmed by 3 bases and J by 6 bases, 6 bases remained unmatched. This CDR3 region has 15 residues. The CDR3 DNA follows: TGTGCCAGCAGCGACCGGGACAGGGGGTGGGATACGCAGTATTTT. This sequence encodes CASSDRDRGWDTQYF.

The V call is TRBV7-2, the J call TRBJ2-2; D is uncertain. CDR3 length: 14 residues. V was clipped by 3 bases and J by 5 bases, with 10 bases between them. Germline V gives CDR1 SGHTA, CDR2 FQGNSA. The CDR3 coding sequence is TGTGCCAGCAGCTTGCCATTGGGGACCGGGGAGCTGTTTTTT. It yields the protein CASSLPLGTGELFF.